This T cell receptor beta chain was retrieved from a study of OX40 agonist ivuxolimab in advanced cancers. Across the whole study: Patients assigned to dose escalation were diagnosed with hepatocellular carcinoma, melanoma, renal cell or head and neck cancer. Of the participants, around 39% had some prior anti-PD-1, anti-PD-L1 or anti-CTLA-4 therapy, which was allowed.

A remark on this clone: The antigen is not known.

Study-wide findings and caveats: Among T cells, CD8+ cells averaged more expanded clones than CD4+ cells.

The CDR3 covers 15 residues. J lost 9 bases, V lost 6 bases, and 15 bases had no gene match. Germline CDR1 reads MDHEN; CDR2 reads SYDVKM. Clones were sequenced by immunoSEQ multiplex PCR, and TCRdb holds only the in-frame ones, with some missing. The table records about 7,700 clones, around 79% of them present only once. The sequence derives from an adult with an advanced solid tumor such as melanoma, head and neck, liver or kidney cancer. The sequencing here drew on CD4+ or CD8+ T cells sorted from blood, taken in a trial of the OX40 agonist ivuxolimab. The chain links TRBV28 to TRBJ2-7; TRBD1 aligns across 9 bases. The DNA for the CDR3 is TGTGCCAGCAGGGCGAGGGGGACAGGGAGACCAGTGCAGTACTTC. Protein product: CASRARGTGRPVQYF.